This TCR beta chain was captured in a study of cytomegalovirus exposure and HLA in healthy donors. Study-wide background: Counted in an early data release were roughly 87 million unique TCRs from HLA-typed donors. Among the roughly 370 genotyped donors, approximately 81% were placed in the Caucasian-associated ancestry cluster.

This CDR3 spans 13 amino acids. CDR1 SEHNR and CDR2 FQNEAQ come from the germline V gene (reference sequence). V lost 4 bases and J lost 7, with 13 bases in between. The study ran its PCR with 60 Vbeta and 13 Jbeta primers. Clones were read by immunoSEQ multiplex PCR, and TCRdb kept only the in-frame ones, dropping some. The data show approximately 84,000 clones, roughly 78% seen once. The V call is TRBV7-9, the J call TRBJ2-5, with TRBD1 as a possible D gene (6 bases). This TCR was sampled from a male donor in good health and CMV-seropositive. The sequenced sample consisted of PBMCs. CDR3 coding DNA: TGTGCCAGCAGCTCCCAGGGGTTGGGGACCCAGTACTTC. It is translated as CASSSQGLGTQYF.